What follows are 25 T cell receptor beta chains derived from one specimen sequenced in a study of T cell responses to AZD1222 COVID-19 vaccine. TCRdb's copy holds only in-frame clones and misses some; the assay was immunoSEQ multiplex PCR. The sample contains some 150,000 clones, about nine tenths of which appear only once. Sequenced material: peripheral blood, taken on day 0 of AZD1222 vaccination. Receptors were obtained from an adult in good health.

The chain couples TRBV19 to TRBJ2-3, with D unclear. V lost 3 bases and J 4 bases, leaving 8 bases between the germline ends. The CDR3 sequence is 13 residues long. Germline V gene lookup returns CDR1 LNHDA and CDR2 SQIVND (reference sequence). The CDR3 region has the DNA TGTGCCAGTAGTATTTGGCAGGCAGATACGCAGTATTTT. This translates into CASSIWQADTQYF.

The rearrangement joins TRBV2 to TRBJ1-4; 10 nucleotides line up with TRBD1. The CDR3 runs to 14 residues. Trimming removed 6 bases from V and 8 bases from J; junction bases left unmatched: 6. Germline lookup yields CDR1 SNHLY and CDR2 FYNNEI. The CDR3, as DNA: TGTGCCAGCAGCCAGGACAGGGGGAGGGAAAAACTGTTTTTT. Translation: CASSQDRGREKLFF. Variable domain in full (rest from reference TRBV2 and TRBJ1-4): EPEVTQTPSHQVTQMGQEVILRCVPISNHLYFYWYRQILGQKVEFLVSFYNNEISEKSEIFDDQFSVERPDGSNFTLKIRSTKLEDSAMYFCASSQDRGREKLFFGSGTQLSVL.

This chain uses TRBV3-1 (or the pseudogene TRBV3-2) with TRBJ1-5; D may be TRBD1 (6 bases). Germline CDR1 and CDR2: LGHDT and YNNKEL (reference sequence). This CDR3 is 17 amino acids long. V lost 1 base and J lost 6, with 19 bases in between. DNA of the CDR3: TGTGCCAGCAGCCAAGGTAACAGGGCGTTTTGCTTTCAGCCCCAGCATTTT. Protein sequence: CASSQGNRAFCFQPQHF.

This sequence joins TRBV19 and TRBJ2-2; 7 bases agree with TRBD2. The CDR3 runs to 17 residues. The germline V gene encodes CDR1 LNHDA and CDR2 SQIVND (reference sequence). V shed 6 bases and J 3 bases; nucleotides not matched to a gene: 13. The CDR3 region has the DNA TGTGCCAGTAGCCCGGGACTACCTACTTTTTACACCGGGGAGCTGTTTTTT. Protein product: CASSPGLPTFYTGELFF.

Comments on this clone: This could be a read error, since a much larger clone is one nucleotide away. This chain connects TRBV6-4 to TRBJ2-2; D is unclear. The germline gives CDR1 MRHNA, CDR2 SNTAGT. Trimming pared 2 bases from V and 3 bases from J, leaving 4 bases between. The length of the CDR3 is 13 residues. CDR3 loop: CASSDGDTGELFF. The CDR3 DNA reads TGTGCCAGCAGTGACGGGGACACCGGGGAGCTGTTTTTT.

The V gene is TRBV13, the J gene TRBJ2-2; possible D gene TRBD1, 5 bases. The V end lost 1 base, the J end lost 4 bases, and 7 bases lay between the germline ends. This CDR3 contains 14 residues. The V gene's germline CDR1 is PRHDT and CDR2 FYEKMQ (reference sequence). The CDR3: CASSLVGVTGELFF. CDR3 nucleotides: TGTGCCAGCAGCTTAGTAGGGGTCACCGGGGAGCTGTTTTTT.

Here the CDR3 DNA reads TGTGCCAGCAGTTACTCCCCGGGGAGGTGGAGCACTGAAGCTTTCTTT. Its translation is CASSYSPGRWSTEAFF. The genes are TRBV6-2 or TRBV6-3 and TRBJ1-1; unclear D gene. Deletions cut 0 bases from V and 4 bases from J, with 15 bases between. CDR3 length: 16 residues. Germline values: CDR1 MNHEY, CDR2 SVGEGT.

V is TRBV24-1 and J is TRBJ2-3; D is uncertain. Between the trimmed V and J ends, which lost 1 base and 3 bases, there was a span of 4 bases. Germline V gives CDR1 KGHDR, CDR2 SFDVKD. This CDR3 region has 13 residues. The CDR3 spells CATSDLITDTQYF. CDR3 in DNA: TGTGCCACCAGTGATTTAATTACAGATACGCAGTATTTT.

The chain uses TRBV5-4 and TRBJ1-1, with a weak D call TRBD1 (6 bases). From germline, CDR1 is SGHNT and CDR2 YYREEE (reference sequence). V dropped 4 bases and J dropped 5 bases, with 21 bases sitting between them. The CDR3 runs to 16 residues. DNA for the CDR3: TGTGCCAGCAGCCAGGGACATGGTGGTTTAGGAACTGAAGCTTTCTTT. Its protein is CASSQGHGGLGTEAFF.

V and J are TRBV7-8 and TRBJ2-2; 7 bases agree with TRBD1. J lost 3 bases, V lost 5 bases, and 3 bases had no gene match. There are 14 residues in the CDR3. Germline-derived CDR1 and CDR2 are SGHVS and FQNEAQ. The CDR3: CASSPGQYTGELFF. DNA of the CDR3: TGTGCCAGCAGCCCGGGACAGTACACCGGGGAGCTGTTTTTT.

This clone was seen just once. The chain couples TRBV7-6 to TRBJ2-2, with D possibly being TRBD1 or TRBD2 (5 bases each). Trimming cost V 1 base and J 4 bases, with 7 bases left between them. Looked up from germline, CDR1 is SGHVS and CDR2 is FNYEAQ. This CDR3 comprises 14 residues. CDR3 in amino acids: CASSLERGTGELFF. In DNA form, the CDR3 reads TGTGCCAGCAGCTTAGAGAGGGGCACCGGGGAGCTGTTTTTT.

The genes are TRBV7-3 and TRBJ1-1, with D unresolved. The CDR3 runs to 13 residues. CDR1 and CDR2 (germline): SGHTA, FQGTGA. V dropped 2 bases and J dropped 2 bases, with 6 bases sitting between them. CDR3 loop: CASSLGRNTEAFF. In nucleotides, the CDR3 is TGTGCCAGCAGCTTAGGCCGTAACACTGAAGCTTTCTTT.

The chain uses TRBV4-1 and TRBJ1-1; D unclear. V gave up 0 bases and J gave up 6 bases, with 8 bases separating them. Germline CDR1 reads MGHRA; CDR2 reads YSYEKL. The CDR3 is 13 residues long. The CDR3 protein is CASSQDRSSEAFF. CDR3 in DNA: TGCGCCAGCAGCCAAGATAGGTCTTCTGAAGCTTTCTTT.

The chain is built from TRBV14 and TRBJ1-1; D is undetermined. CDR1 and CDR2 from the germline V gene are SGHDN and FVKESK. Trimming removed 4 bases from V and 0 bases from J, with 12 bases in between. This CDR3 is built from 15 residues. The CDR3 reads CASSLQAVLNTEAFF. The CDR3 nucleotides are TGTGCCAGCAGCCTCCAGGCAGTACTGAACACTGAAGCTTTCTTT.

The gene calls are TRBV24-1 and TRBJ2-2; 7 bases agree with TRBD2. V gave up 3 bases and J gave up 4 bases; unmatched junction bases: 10. CDR1 KGHDR and CDR2 SFDVKD come from the germline V gene. This CDR3 comprises 17 residues. The CDR3 sequence is CATSDAAGRAGTGELFF. CDR3 bases: TGTGCCACCAGTGATGCCGCAGGGAGGGCGGGCACCGGGGAGCTGTTTTTT.

The chain is built from TRBV15 and TRBJ2-1, with 10 bases fitting TRBD1. Germline lookup yields CDR1 LNHNV and CDR2 YYDKDF (reference sequence). The CDR3 loop spans 16 amino acids. With 8 bases clipped from V and 6 bases from J, the junction kept 13 bases outside the gene matches. The CDR3 spells CATELSGTGASNEQFF. The CDR3 nucleotides read TGTGCCACCGAACTTTCCGGGACAGGGGCGTCCAATGAGCAGTTCTTC. Full variable domain (outside the CDR3, taken from reference TRBV15 and TRBJ2-1): DAMVIQNPRYQVTQFGKPVTLSCSQTLNHNVMYWYQQKSSQAPKLLFHYYDKDFNNEADTPDNFQSRRPNTSFCFLDIRSPGLGDTAMYLCATELSGTGASNEQFFGPGTRLTVL.

DNA for the CDR3: TGTGCCAGCAGCTCCAAGAGGGGGAACACCGGGGAGCTGTTTTTT. Amino acids: CASSSKRGNTGELFF. The chain couples TRBV7-3 to TRBJ2-2; D assignment may be TRBD1 or TRBD2 (5 bases each). Trimming cost V 4 bases and J 1 base, with 10 bases left between them. The CDR3 loop spans 15 amino acids. The V gene's germline CDR1 is SGHTA and CDR2 FQGTGA.

The V gene is TRBV6-2 or TRBV6-3, the J gene TRBJ2-7; TRBD1 matches at 8 bases. The V gene end was trimmed by 2 bases and the J gene end by 5 bases; junction bases not matched to a gene: 8. The CDR3 sequence is 15 residues long. Germline values: CDR1 MNHEY, CDR2 SVGEGT. CDR3 residues: CASSYLTDRADEQYF. DNA of the CDR3: TGTGCCAGCAGTTACCTTACGGACAGGGCGGACGAGCAGTACTTC.

The CDR3 is CASILETGSNQPQHF. CDR3 sequence (DNA): TGTGCCAGTATTCTCGAGACAGGGTCCAATCAGCCCCAGCATTTT. J is TRBJ1-5 and V is TRBV19, with 7 positions matching TRBD1. From germline, CDR1 is LNHDA and CDR2 SQIVND (reference sequence). This CDR3 is built from 15 residues. V shed 7 bases, J shed 3 bases, and the junction held 9 bases outside the gene matches.

The rearrangement uses TRBV6-4 and TRBJ2-2, with D possibly being TRBD2 (6 bases). V gave up 4 bases and J gave up 4 bases, with 16 bases separating them. Germline values: CDR1 MRHNA, CDR2 SNTAGT. The CDR3 runs to 16 residues. The CDR3 protein is CASSADTFGGTGELFF. DNA of the CDR3: TGTGCCAGCAGTGCCGACACCTTCGGGGGCACCGGGGAGCTGTTTTTT.

On this clone: This same CDR3 is encoded by further DNA sequences in the sample. J is TRBJ2-7 and V is TRBV7-3; 8 bases agree with TRBD2. Trimming at V came to 2 bases and at J to 4 bases, leaving 4 bases not matched to a gene. Germline V CDR1 and CDR2: SGHTA, FQGTGA. The length of the CDR3 is 14 residues. CDR3 amino acids: CASSLAGGTYEQYF. The CDR3 DNA is TGTGCCAGCAGCTTAGCGGGAGGAACTTACGAGCAGTACTTC.

J is TRBJ1-3 and V is TRBV4-3; D unclear. This CDR3 has 16 residues. V gave up 0 bases and J gave up 0 bases, with 9 bases separating them. Germline CDR1 LGHNA, CDR2 YSLEER. The chain's CDR3 is CASSQDKANSGNTIYF. In nucleotides, the CDR3 is TGCGCCAGCAGCCAAGATAAAGCCAACTCTGGAAACACCATATATTTT.

This clone was counted a single time. V and J are TRBV6-6 and TRBJ2-7; D gene unclear. Per the germline V gene, CDR1 is MNHNY and CDR2 is SVGAGI (reference sequence). Trimming took 10 bases from V and 2 from J, leaving 15 bases between them. The CDR3 covers 13 residues. The CDR3 protein is CATKGGGAYEQYF. CDR3 in DNA: TGTGCCACCAAGGGTGGCGGAGCCTACGAGCAGTACTTC.

The V and J genes are TRBV11-2 and TRBJ1-1, with 7 bases fitting TRBD1. CDR1 is SGHAT and CDR2 is FQNNGV in the germline V gene. V was pared by 6 bases and J by 5 bases, with 6 bases of the junction left unmatched. The CDR3 has 13 residues. CDR3 in amino acids: CASRRTGVTEAFF. The CDR3 DNA follows: TGTGCCAGCAGACGAACAGGGGTTACTGAAGCTTTCTTT. The full variable domain, completed using reference TRBV11-2 and TRBJ1-1, is EAGVAQSPRYKIIEKRQSVAFWCNPISGHATLYWYQQILGQGPKLLIQFQNNGVVDDSQLPKDRFSAERLKGVDSTLKIQPAKLEDSAVYLCASRRTGVTEAFFGQGTRLTVV.

The chain has TRBV6-2 or TRBV6-3 and TRBJ2-5, with unresolved D. CDR1 and CDR2 from the germline V gene are MNHEY and SVGEGT. The CDR3 has 12 amino acids. The V end was cut by 2 bases, the J end by 9 bases, with 10 bases between. In DNA form, the CDR3 reads TGTGCCAGCAGTTACCAGATGGCGTCCCAGTACTTC. It is translated as CASSYQMASQYF.